The present entry profiles one T cell receptor (beta chain) with its context. Antigen specificity is unknown. The data stem from a study of memory CD4+ T cells and cytomegalovirus serostatus. Single viable CD3+CD4+CD8-CD45RO+ cells were sorted as the memory CD4+ T cells. The repertoire was sequenced with immunoSEQ multiplex PCR; TCRdb's copy has only in-frame clones and lacks some. Of 50,000 to 60,000 clones listed, 82% are singletons. Findings of the study overall: Suggested: most of the CMV-linked TCR signature lies in CD4+ memory cells.

Trimming at V came to 6 bases and at J to 3 bases, leaving 11 bases not matched to a gene. Germline CDR1 and CDR2: MNHEY and SVGAGI. This CDR3 has 15 residues. Sequencing input: memory CD4+ T cells from blood. The sequence was obtained from an adult in good health and CMV-seronegative. This chain uses TRBV6-5 with TRBJ2-7, with 7 bases aligning to TRBD1. DNA of the CDR3: TGTGCCAGCAGGCCAGGACAGGCCTCAGACTACGAGCAGTACTTC. Its protein is CASRPGQASDYEQYF.